This passage covers 16 T cell receptor beta chains from one sample sequenced in a study of CD8+ T cells in alopecia areata. RNA, once extracted, was reverse transcribed into cDNA for use as the sequencing template. Libraries were prepared by immunoSEQ multiplex PCR; TCRdb keeps only in-frame clonotypes and omits some of them. The sample contains 150,000 to 200,000 clones, roughly 64% of which appear only once. The treatment here: oral pan-JAK inhibitor, 5-10 mg twice daily. Specimen: CD8+ T cells sorted from blood, collected at week 24, from a patient treated with tofacitinib. All receptors derive from a human donor with alopecia areata.

This clone showed up just a few times. The chain couples TRBV29-1 to TRBJ2-7; a weak D match, TRBD1 (5 bases). This CDR3 comprises 14 residues. V gave up 2 bases and J gave up 2 bases, with 13 bases separating them. The germline CDR1 and CDR2 sequences are SQVTM and ANQGSEA. The chain's CDR3 is CSVEFPDSTYEQYF. The CDR3 DNA is TGCAGCGTTGAATTCCCAGACAGTACCTACGAGCAGTACTTC.

A note on this clone: The sample carries other DNA sequences with the same CDR3. The chain combines TRBV30 with TRBJ2-5; D is unclear. CDR1 and CDR2 from the germline V gene are GTSNPN and SVGIG (reference sequence). This CDR3 spans 11 amino acids. V lost 2 bases, J lost 3 bases, and 4 bases lay in between. CDR3 region: CAWSTEETQYF. CDR3 sequence (DNA): TGTGCCTGGAGTACGGAAGAGACCCAGTACTTC.

The chain is built from TRBV4-1 and TRBJ2-1; D gene ambiguous. CDR1 is MGHRA, CDR2 YSYEKL, per germline. V lost 1 base, J lost 5 bases, and 9 bases lay in between. This CDR3 is 14 amino acids long. The CDR3 coding sequence is TGCGCCAGCAGCCAAGCGAGACAAGACAATGAGCAGTTCTTC. Protein: CASSQARQDNEQFF.

The rearrangement links TRBV15 to TRBJ1-2; D remains unclear. This CDR3 comprises 13 residues. Trimming shortened V by 0 bases and J by 7 bases, and 9 bases separated the two germline ends. Germline V lookup: CDR1 LNHNV, CDR2 YYDKDF (reference sequence). The CDR3 sequence is CATSREGSRGYTF. CDR3 DNA sequence: TGTGCCACCAGCAGAGAAGGGTCTCGTGGCTACACCTTC.

This clone was picked up a small number of times. The chain couples TRBV6-1 to TRBJ2-3; D not resolved. Looked up from germline, CDR1 is MNHNS and CDR2 is SASEGT. V lost 7 bases, J lost 0 bases, and 8 bases lay in between. This CDR3 is built from 13 residues. Here the CDR3 reads CASKSGSTDTQYF. In nucleotides, the CDR3 is TGTGCCAGCAAGTCTGGTAGCACAGATACGCAGTATTTT.

The chain has TRBV15 and TRBJ2-5; the D gene is possibly TRBD1 (6 bases). With 1 base removed from V and 1 base from J, the gap between germline ends came to 13 bases. This CDR3 region has 16 residues. Germline lookup yields CDR1 LNHNV and CDR2 YYDKDF (reference sequence). This chain's CDR3 is CATSRVTRDIQETQYF. CDR3 DNA sequence: TGTGCCACCAGCAGAGTGACCCGGGACATCCAAGAGACCCAGTACTTC.

This clone was recorded only once. J is TRBJ1-5 and V is TRBV15; D is unresolved. Trimming removed 5 bases at V and 2 bases at J, with 10 bases between. The CDR3 extends over 14 amino acids. Germline V lookup: CDR1 LNHNV, CDR2 YYDKDF (reference sequence). The CDR3 DNA reads as TGTGCCACCAGCCTCCGTATGGGCAATCAGCCCCAGCATTTT. It yields the protein CATSLRMGNQPQHF.

This chain uses TRBV9 with TRBJ1-1; possibly TRBD1 for D (5 bases). The germline CDR1 and CDR2 sequences are SGDLS and YYNGEE. Trimming took 3 bases from V and 7 from J, leaving 19 bases between them. The CDR3 covers 15 residues. CDR3 bases: TGTGCCAGCAGCGCCGGGGGTGGCAGTACCTATGAAGCTTTCTTT. Residues: CASSAGGGSTYEAFF.

This sequence joins TRBV5-1 and TRBJ2-7, with D perhaps matching TRBD1 or TRBD2 (6 bases each). This CDR3 has 13 residues. Trimming took 5 bases from V and 3 from J, leaving 12 bases between them. Germline CDR1 SGHRS, CDR2 YFSETQ. CDR3 amino acids: CASRRGGGYEQYF. CDR3 in DNA: TGCGCCAGCAGGCGAGGAGGGGGCTACGAGCAGTACTTC.

The rearrangement joins TRBV4-1 to TRBJ1-1; unclear D gene. V was shortened by 4 bases and J by 3 bases, with 12 bases between the two germline ends. Germline V CDR1 and CDR2: MGHRA, YSYEKL. This CDR3 has 14 residues. This chain's CDR3 is CASSRGRADTEAFF. Here the CDR3 DNA reads TGCGCCAGCAGCCGCGGGAGGGCCGACACTGAAGCTTTCTTT.

The V call is TRBV7-2, the J call TRBJ2-3; tentatively, D is TRBD1 or TRBD2 (5 bases each). Germline CDR1 reads SGHTA; CDR2 reads FQGNSA. V lost 3 bases, J lost 3 bases, and 13 bases lay in between. The CDR3 runs 15 residues. The DNA for the CDR3 is TGTGCCAGCAGCTTTCGGGGCAGGGAAACAGATACGCAGTATTTT. Its translation is CASSFRGRETDTQYF.

This clone turned up a few times. The chain carries TRBV7-2 and TRBJ2-7; D uncertain. Looked up from germline, CDR1 is SGHTA and CDR2 is FQGNSA. V gave up 7 bases and J gave up 1 base, with 8 bases separating them. The CDR3 is 12 amino acids. CDR3: CASTSESYEQYF. The CDR3 DNA reads TGTGCCAGCACCAGTGAATCCTACGAGCAGTACTTC.

The rearrangement uses TRBV7-2 and TRBJ2-7; D assignment may be TRBD1 or TRBD2 (5 bases each). Germline lookup yields CDR1 SGHTA and CDR2 FQGNSA. The V end was cut by 0 bases, the J end by 6 bases, with 9 bases between. CDR3 size: 13 residues. DNA for the CDR3: TGTGCCAGCAGCTTAGCGTGGGACCGCGAGCAGTACTTC. Encoded protein: CASSLAWDREQYF.

A remark on this clone: Relative to the germline gene, one junction end is altered; a read error may explain this. The sample has other DNA sequences that encode this CDR3 too. The chain couples TRBV27 to TRBJ2-7; no clear D. Germline CDR1 is MNHEY and CDR2 is SMNVEV (reference sequence). The CDR3 is 10 amino acids. The CDR3 DNA reads TGTGCCAGCGGTTTCTACGAGCAGTACTTC. Protein sequence: CASGFYEQYF.

The chain joins TRBV5-6 to TRBJ2-2, with D perhaps being TRBD1 or TRBD2 (5 bases each). Per germline, CDR1 SGHDT and CDR2 YYEEEE. The CDR3 length is 14 residues. Trimming shortened V by 6 bases and J by 1 base, and 10 bases separated the two germline ends. The CDR3 DNA sequence: TGTGCCAGCACCACGGGACGGAACACCGGGGAGCTGTTTTTT. As protein: CASTTGRNTGELFF.

For this clone: The sample has other DNA sequences that encode this CDR3 too. This chain joins TRBV27 and TRBJ2-2, with D perhaps given as TRBD1 or TRBD2 (5 bases each). The CDR3 has 13 residues. The germline V gene has CDR1 MNHEY and CDR2 SMNVEV (reference sequence). V lost 0 bases and J 8 bases, leaving 7 bases between the germline ends. As DNA, the CDR3 is TGTGCCAGCAGTTTATCAGGGACGGGGGAGCTGTTTTTT. Translation: CASSLSGTGELFF.